A selection of T cell receptor beta chains follows, all from one sample in a study of shared clonotypes between healthy human individuals. Using immunoSEQ multiplex PCR, the repertoire was profiled, and TCRdb retains in-frame clones only, with some absent. The sample has over 300,000 clones, around 87% seen once; the top ten hold 15% to 20%. Sequencing was performed on memory CD8+ T cells sorted from blood. These receptors were collected from a man between 18 and 35 years old in good health. CDR3s include the opening cysteine and the closing phenylalanine or tryptophan. The order of the fields is J gene, clone size, V gene, D gene, CDR3 DNA, CDR3 protein. A D gene is named only where the DNA matches it firmly. Size values are once, few and many counts, or a class for expanded clones, and some rows have none.

TRBJ2-1 | . | TRBV29-1 | TRBD1 | TGCAGCGTTGGGGCCGGGACAGGGACCTACAATGAGCAGTTCTTC | CSVGAGTGTYNEQFF
TRBJ2-3 | . | TRBV7-6 | TRBD1 | TGTGCCAGCAGCTCCTTGACAGGGGGCACAGATACGCAGTATTTT | CASSSLTGGTDTQYF
TRBJ1-2 | . | TRBV15 | . | TGTGCCACCAGCAGACCCACAGAGAACTATGGCTACACCTTC | CATSRPTENYGYTF
TRBJ1-4 | . | TRBV28 | . | TGTGCCAGCAGTTTTATCCAGGGTCGAGAAAAACTGTTTTTT | CASSFIQGREKLFF
TRBJ1-2 | . | TRBV5-6 | . | TGTGCCAGCAGCTTGTTCCAGGGAACAGCTAACTATGGCTACACCTTC | CASSLFQGTANYGYTF
TRBJ2-7 | . | TRBV2 | . | TGTGCCAGCAGTGAACTCTCCTGGGGCGGGTCCTACGAGCAGTACTTC | CASSELSWGGSYEQYF
TRBJ1-5 | . | TRBV15 | TRBD1 | TGTGCCACCAGCAGCCCCCGGACAGGTGCCTATAGCAATCAGCCCCAGCATTTT | CATSSPRTGAYSNQPQHF
TRBJ1-2 | . | TRBV14 | . | TGTGCCAGCAGCCAAGAAGGTTGGTCGGCCTATGGCTACACCTTC | CASSQEGWSAYGYTF
TRBJ1-2 | . | TRBV19 | TRBD1 | TGTGCCAGTAGTTCGATCGGGACAGGGGAAGGCTACACCTTC | CASSSIGTGEGYTF
TRBJ1-2 | . | TRBV5-6 | . | TGTGCCAGCAGCGCGATCAAGCTGAACTATGGCTACACCTTC | CASSAIKLNYGYTF
TRBJ2-1 | . | TRBV15 | . | TGTGCCACCAGCAGATCCAAGAGGACAGGGACTACAGGCAATGAGCAGTTCTTC | CATSRSKRTGTTGNEQFF
TRBJ1-1 | . | TRBV29-1 | . | TGCAGCGCCCAATGGGGGTCGGAAGCTTTCTTT | CSAQWGSEAFF
TRBJ2-2 | . | TRBV5-6 | . | TGTGCCAGCAGCACCTCCAGACTTTACACCGGGGAGCTGTTTTTT | CASSTSRLYTGELFF
TRBJ2-7 | . | TRBV6-6 | . | TGTGCCAGCAGTTCCCCTTATCGCCGACTACCCTACGAGCAGTACTTC | CASSSPYRRLPYEQYF
TRBJ2-5 | . | TRBV28 | . | TGTGCCAGCACCGCGGGACTCGAGGAGACCCAGTACTTC | CASTAGLEETQYF
TRBJ2-1 | . | TRBV4-3 | TRBD2 | TGCGCCAGCAGCCATCGTCTAGCGGGATTTTACAATGAGCAGTTCTTC | CASSHRLAGFYNEQFF
TRBJ1-3 | . | TRBV7-9 | . | TGTGCCAGCAGTCTCGACAAGCCCTCTGGAAACACCATATATTTT | CASSLDKPSGNTIYF
TRBJ1-4 | . | TRBV5-4 | . | TGTGCCAGCAGCCGCAGGGGCGTTAATGAAAAACTGTTTTTT | CASSRRGVNEKLFF
TRBJ2-7 | . | TRBV5-1 | . | TGCGCCAGCAGCCATAGCGGTTACGAGCAGTACTTC | CASSHSGYEQYF
TRBJ1-6 | . | TRBV19 | . | TGTGCCAGTAACGACCGGGACTGGTATTCACCCCTCCACTTT | CASNDRDWYSPLHF
TRBJ2-7 | . | TRBV4-1 | . | TGCGCCAGCAGCGAGGGGGGTTCCTACGAGCAGTACTTC | CASSEGGSYEQYF
TRBJ2-2 | . | TRBV28 | . | TGTGCCAGCAGTCCGAACACCGGGGAGCTGTTTTTT | CASSPNTGELFF
TRBJ2-1 | . | TRBV5-1 | . | TGCGCCAGCAGCTTGGAAGACAATGAGCAGTTCTTC | CASSLEDNEQFF
TRBJ2-7 | . | TRBV5-1 | . | TGCGCCAGCAGCTTGTGGGACACCTCCTACGAGCAGTACTTC | CASSLWDTSYEQYF
TRBJ2-7 | . | TRBV7-6 | TRBD2 | TGTGCCAGCAGCTTAGAGGCGACTAGCGGGACGATTGACTACGAGCAGTACTTC | CASSLEATSGTIDYEQYF
TRBJ1-2 | . | TRBV4-1 | . | TGCGCCAGCAGCCAAGATGAAGGATCGGTCTATGGCTACACCTTC | CASSQDEGSVYGYTF
TRBJ2-3 | once | TRBV7-9 | . | TGTGCCAGCAGCTACAGGACATTGTCAGATACGCAGTATTTT | CASSYRTLSDTQYF
TRBJ2-1 | . | TRBV29-1 | TRBD1 | TGCAGCGTCGACATCCGGGACAGGGACCATGAGCAGTTCTTC | CSVDIRDRDHEQFF
TRBJ1-1 | . | TRBV15 | . | TGTGCCACCAGCAGAGGGGACACTGAAGCTTTCTTT | CATSRGDTEAFF
TRBJ2-7 | . | TRBV6-1 | . | TGTGCCAGCAGTGAAGGGGGTGTGACCTACGAGCAGTACTTC | CASSEGGVTYEQYF
TRBJ1-6 | . | TRBV4-1 | TRBD1 | TGCGCCAGCAGCCAAACCGGGACAGGGATAGGGACCTATAATTCACCCCTCCACTTT | CASSQTGTGIGTYNSPLHF
TRBJ1-1 | . | TRBV19 | . | TGTGCCAGCTCCTCGGGAGGTAACACTGAAGCTTTCTTT | CASSSGGNTEAFF
TRBJ1-5 | . | TRBV28 | . | TGTGCCAGCAGTTTATCGGGAACCCTTAGCAATCAGCCCCAGCATTTT | CASSLSGTLSNQPQHF
TRBJ1-6 | . | TRBV27 | TRBD1 | TGTGCCAGCAGAGCCGGGACAGTCTATAATTCACCCCTCCACTTT | CASRAGTVYNSPLHF
TRBJ1-1 | . | TRBV7-2 | . | TGTGCCAGCAGCTTATGGTTGGAAATGAACACTGAAGCTTTCTTT | CASSLWLEMNTEAFF
TRBJ2-5 | . | TRBV7-6 | . | TGTGCCAGCAGGGGAGAGTCGAGGGCCCAGTACTTC | CASRGESRAQYF
TRBJ2-3 | . | TRBV21-1 | . | TGTGCCAGCAGCTCAAAAGGGGTCCCTAGCACAGATACGCAGTATTTT | CASSSKGVPSTDTQYF
TRBJ2-2 | . | TRBV11-2 | TRBD2 | TGTGCCAGCAGCTACTCCGGGACTAGCGGGGGCTATGGCGGGGAGCTGTTTTTT | CASSYSGTSGGYGGELFF
TRBJ2-7 | . | TRBV27 | . | TGTGCCAGCAGTTTAGGGCCCGACTACGAGCAGTACTTC | CASSLGPDYEQYF
TRBJ2-7 | once | TRBV27 | TRBD2 | TGTGCCAGCAGTTTATGGTGGGTAGCGGGAGGGCCCTACGAGCAGTACTTC | CASSLWWVAGGPYEQYF
TRBJ1-4 | . | TRBV4-1 | . | TGCGCCAGCAGCCCGAGTGCAACTAATGAAAAACTGTTTTTT | CASSPSATNEKLFF
TRBJ2-7 | . | TRBV19 | . | TGTGCCAGTAGTAGGCCGGATCGCGAGCAGTACTTC | CASSRPDREQYF